Below, 21 T cell receptor beta chains from the same sample are listed, as sequenced in a study of blood T cells in healthy people across ages. It was with a sample-barcoded 5' primer and a J-beta primer mix that a second PCR of about 6 to 12 cycles was run. TCRdb re-analysed the 5' RACE reads in MiXCR, keeping a single row per CDR3 protein. The table has 800,000 or so distinct CDR3 sequences, roughly 25% seen once; the top ten hold under 4.5%. This sample also belongs to another study, concerning T cells of mothers and their children.

Sample: blood. The receptors were gathered from a boy younger than 18 in good health.

V and J are TRBV29-1 and TRBJ1-2; D possibly corresponds to TRBD1 (5 bases). V lost 0 bases and J 4 bases, leaving 15 bases between the germline ends. The CDR3 runs 15 residues. Germline loops: CDR1 SQVTM, CDR2 ANQGSEA. The CDR3 sequence: CSVEEYAGVVYGYTF. The CDR3, as DNA: TGCAGCGTTGAAGAATATGCGGGGGTGGTCTATGGCTACACCTTC.

This clonotype was picked up a small number of times. This rearrangement joins TRBV4-3 to TRBJ2-5, with D possibly being TRBD2 (6 bases). The DNA end favors TRBJ2-7, so the J call may be wrong. The V gene's germline CDR1 is LGHNA and CDR2 YSLEER. This CDR3 is 15 amino acids long. CDR3 sequence (DNA): TGCGCCAGCAGCCAATACCGGGACTCAACCTACGAGCAGTACTTC. It specifies CASSQYRDSTYEQYF.

This clonotype has only a few counts. The chain joins TRBV5-5 to TRBJ2-3; perhaps TRBD2 as D (5 bases). The germline V gene encodes CDR1 SGHKS and CDR2 YYEKEE (reference sequence). This CDR3 is built from 15 residues. V gave up 0 bases and J gave up 2 bases, with 10 bases separating them. As DNA, the CDR3 is TGTGCCAGCAGCTTGGGGACTCTAAACACAGATACGCAGTATTTT. Its translation: CASSLGTLNTDTQYF.

V and J are TRBV5-1 and TRBJ1-2; 9 bases agree with TRBD1. The ends lost 1 base at V and 4 bases at J; junction bases unmatched: 2. CDR3 length equals 14 residues. The germline CDR1 and CDR2 sequences are SGHRS and YFSETQ. CDR3 DNA: TGCGCCAGCAGCTTGACAGGGGGCGCCTATGGCTACACCTTC. Translating it yields CASSLTGGAYGYTF.

This clonotype was found a few times. V and J are TRBV6-6 and TRBJ2-7; no clear D gene. The CDR3 has 11 residues. CDR1 and CDR2 from the germline V gene are MNHNY and SVGAGI (reference sequence). Trimming shortened V by 5 bases and J by 7 bases, and 9 bases separated the two germline ends. CDR3 protein: CASSPAREQYF. The CDR3 DNA reads as TGTGCCAGCAGTCCCGCGAGGGAGCAGTACTTC.

V is TRBV9 and J is TRBJ2-1; D is possibly TRBD2 (5 bases). This CDR3 contains 16 residues. Germline CDR1 is SGDLS and CDR2 is YYNGEE. V lost 0 bases and J lost 5, with 15 bases in between. The CDR3 region has the DNA TGTGCCAGCAGCGTAGCTGCCGGGATTAGTCACAATGAGCAGTTCTTC. It encodes CASSVAAGISHNEQFF.

The sample holds a few counts of this clonotype. The chain couples TRBV20-1 to TRBJ2-7, with TRBD1 matching 8 bases. After removal of 6 bases from V and 6 bases from J, the junction contained 10 bases not matched to a gene. Germline assignment: CDR1 DFQATT and CDR2 SNEGSKA (reference sequence). CDR3 length: 13 residues. The CDR3 nucleotides are TGCAGTGCCAGGGGCCGGACAGGGTTCGAGCAGTACTTC. Translating gives CSARGRTGFEQYF.

The chain uses TRBV5-1 and TRBJ1-2, with 10 bases aligning to TRBD1. With V trimmed by 4 bases and J by 6 bases, 12 bases remained unmatched. The CDR3 runs 16 residues. Germline V gene sequence: CDR1 SGHRS, CDR2 YFSETQ. The CDR3 loop is CASSDTGTGAYDGYTF. The CDR3 DNA reads TGCGCCAGCAGCGATACCGGGACAGGGGCGTATGATGGCTACACCTTC.

The chain carries TRBV10-3 and TRBJ2-7, with D perhaps matching TRBD2 (5 bases). There are 12 residues in the CDR3. The V end lost 3 bases, the J end lost 5 bases, and 8 bases lay between the germline ends. The germline gives CDR1 ENHRY, CDR2 SYGVKD. CDR3 in DNA: TGTGCCATCAGTGAACTAGACAACGAGCAGTACTTC. Translating it yields CAISELDNEQYF.

The rearrangement uses TRBV5-1 and TRBJ2-7; 9 bases agree with TRBD1. CDR3 size: 15 residues. The trim removed 2 bases at V and 3 bases at J, leaving 6 bases unmatched. Germline V CDR1 and CDR2: SGHRS, YFSETQ. The DNA for the CDR3 is TGCGCCAGCAGCTTTACAGGGGGCGCCGGCTACGAGCAGTACTTC. The encoded protein is CASSFTGGAGYEQYF.

Only a few counts were recorded for this clonotype. One end of the junction is discordant with germline, which a read error may explain. The chain has TRBV2 and TRBJ2-5; possibly TRBD1 for D (5 bases). The CDR3 is 14 amino acids. Germline V lookup: CDR1 SNHLY, CDR2 FYNNEI. The CDR3 sequence: CASSLSGIRETQYF. DNA of the CDR3: TGCGCCAGCAGCCTATCAGGGATCCGGGAGACCCAGTACTTC.

As for this clonotype: One end of the junction does not line up with germline, which may come from a read error. The rearrangement uses TRBV18 and TRBJ2-3, with D perhaps matching TRBD1 (7 bases). The germline V gene has CDR1 KGHSH and CDR2 LQKENI. This CDR3 contains 14 residues. CDR3 DNA: TGTACCAGCTCACCATCCAGGGGGGTAAATACGCAGTGTTTT. Translating it yields CTSSPSRGVNTQCF.

This clonotype has more than one count but fewer than ten. The chain couples TRBV29-1 to TRBJ2-3; D is unresolved. Germline V gene lookup returns CDR1 SQVTM and CDR2 ANQGSEA. The CDR3 runs to 14 residues. The V end was cut by 7 bases, the J end by 4 bases, with 18 bases between. The CDR3 bases are TGCAGCGCTACCGCGGTTTTGGTTGCAGATACGCAGTATTTT. This codes for CSATAVLVADTQYF.

The chain recombines TRBV27 with TRBJ2-7; 10 bases agree with TRBD2. J lost 3 bases, V lost 6 bases, and 5 bases had no gene match. CDR1 and CDR2 from the germline V gene are MNHEY and SMNVEV (reference sequence). This CDR3 spans 14 amino acids. The chain's CDR3 is CASRIAGGDYEQYF. The CDR3, as DNA: TGTGCCAGCAGAATAGCGGGAGGAGACTACGAGCAGTACTTC.

The table lists this clonotype with many counts. V gene TRBV9 combines with J gene TRBJ2-3; 9 bases agree with TRBD1. V shed 5 bases and J 2 bases; nucleotides not matched to a gene: 6. The CDR3 runs to 15 residues. Germline V gene sequence: CDR1 SGDLS, CDR2 YYNGEE. The CDR3: CASSGGTGSTDTQYF. The CDR3 DNA reads as TGTGCCAGCAGTGGAGGGACAGGGTCCACAGATACGCAGTATTTT.

This clonotype has more than one count but fewer than ten. The chain links TRBV12-3 or TRBV12-4 to TRBJ2-1; perhaps D is TRBD1 or TRBD2 (5 bases each). V was trimmed by 8 bases and J by 0 bases, leaving 14 bases between them. This CDR3 region has 15 residues. CDR3 DNA: TGTGCCAGCCGGGGCGACTACGACTCCTACAATGAGCAGTTCTTC. As protein: CASRGDYDSYNEQFF.

V gene TRBV20-1 combines with J gene TRBJ2-1; 8 bases are shared with TRBD2. The CDR3 consists of 21 residues. The J segment lost 6 bases and the V segment lost 3 bases, leaving 28 bases of the junction unmatched. Germline loops: CDR1 DFQATT, CDR2 SNEGSKA (reference sequence). The CDR3 sequence: CSASRTSGPPWRNSFLNEQFF. The CDR3, as DNA: TGCAGTGCTAGTAGAACTAGCGGACCTCCCTGGCGGAATTCTTTCCTCAATGAGCAGTTCTTC.

This clonotype was counted only a few times. CDR3 DNA: TGCAGCGTTGCCGCCCGACTGTATAGGGGAGGCACTGAAGCTTTCTTT. It yields the protein CSVAARLYRGGTEAFF. The chain links TRBV29-1 to TRBJ1-1; D is perhaps TRBD1 (5 bases). V lost 4 bases and J lost 4, with 22 bases in between. CDR1 and CDR2 (germline): SQVTM, ANQGSEA. The CDR3 is 16 amino acids.

This chain uses TRBV10-3 with TRBJ2-5; 13 nucleotides align to TRBD2. The CDR3 covers 16 residues. Germline V gives CDR1 ENHRY, CDR2 SYGVKD. V was pared by 6 bases and J by 5 bases, with 9 bases of the junction left unmatched. CDR3 nucleotides: TGTGCCATCAGGGCCCAACTAGCGGGGGGGCCGGAGACCCAGTACTTC. Protein: CAIRAQLAGGPETQYF.

This clonotype was seen a handful of times. The V call is TRBV20-1, the J call TRBJ1-2, with D tentatively TRBD1 (5 bases). CDR1 and CDR2 from the germline V gene are DFQATT and SNEGSKA (reference sequence). The CDR3 totals 14 residues. Trimming cost V 1 base and J 4 bases, with 13 bases left between them. CDR3 sequence reads: CSARVVQGGYGYTF. In DNA form, the CDR3 reads TGCAGTGCTAGAGTGGTCCAGGGCGGCTATGGCTACACCTTC.

This clonotype was picked up a small number of times. The chain uses TRBV7-2 and TRBJ2-5, with D tentatively TRBD2 (6 bases). This CDR3 has 16 residues. Germline V gene lookup returns CDR1 SGHTA and CDR2 FQGNSA. V shed 4 bases and J shed 0 bases, with 15 bases lying between them. The CDR3 protein is CASSYRGSPYQETQYF. CDR3 bases: TGTGCCAGCAGCTACCGGGGGTCCCCGTACCAAGAGACCCAGTACTTC.